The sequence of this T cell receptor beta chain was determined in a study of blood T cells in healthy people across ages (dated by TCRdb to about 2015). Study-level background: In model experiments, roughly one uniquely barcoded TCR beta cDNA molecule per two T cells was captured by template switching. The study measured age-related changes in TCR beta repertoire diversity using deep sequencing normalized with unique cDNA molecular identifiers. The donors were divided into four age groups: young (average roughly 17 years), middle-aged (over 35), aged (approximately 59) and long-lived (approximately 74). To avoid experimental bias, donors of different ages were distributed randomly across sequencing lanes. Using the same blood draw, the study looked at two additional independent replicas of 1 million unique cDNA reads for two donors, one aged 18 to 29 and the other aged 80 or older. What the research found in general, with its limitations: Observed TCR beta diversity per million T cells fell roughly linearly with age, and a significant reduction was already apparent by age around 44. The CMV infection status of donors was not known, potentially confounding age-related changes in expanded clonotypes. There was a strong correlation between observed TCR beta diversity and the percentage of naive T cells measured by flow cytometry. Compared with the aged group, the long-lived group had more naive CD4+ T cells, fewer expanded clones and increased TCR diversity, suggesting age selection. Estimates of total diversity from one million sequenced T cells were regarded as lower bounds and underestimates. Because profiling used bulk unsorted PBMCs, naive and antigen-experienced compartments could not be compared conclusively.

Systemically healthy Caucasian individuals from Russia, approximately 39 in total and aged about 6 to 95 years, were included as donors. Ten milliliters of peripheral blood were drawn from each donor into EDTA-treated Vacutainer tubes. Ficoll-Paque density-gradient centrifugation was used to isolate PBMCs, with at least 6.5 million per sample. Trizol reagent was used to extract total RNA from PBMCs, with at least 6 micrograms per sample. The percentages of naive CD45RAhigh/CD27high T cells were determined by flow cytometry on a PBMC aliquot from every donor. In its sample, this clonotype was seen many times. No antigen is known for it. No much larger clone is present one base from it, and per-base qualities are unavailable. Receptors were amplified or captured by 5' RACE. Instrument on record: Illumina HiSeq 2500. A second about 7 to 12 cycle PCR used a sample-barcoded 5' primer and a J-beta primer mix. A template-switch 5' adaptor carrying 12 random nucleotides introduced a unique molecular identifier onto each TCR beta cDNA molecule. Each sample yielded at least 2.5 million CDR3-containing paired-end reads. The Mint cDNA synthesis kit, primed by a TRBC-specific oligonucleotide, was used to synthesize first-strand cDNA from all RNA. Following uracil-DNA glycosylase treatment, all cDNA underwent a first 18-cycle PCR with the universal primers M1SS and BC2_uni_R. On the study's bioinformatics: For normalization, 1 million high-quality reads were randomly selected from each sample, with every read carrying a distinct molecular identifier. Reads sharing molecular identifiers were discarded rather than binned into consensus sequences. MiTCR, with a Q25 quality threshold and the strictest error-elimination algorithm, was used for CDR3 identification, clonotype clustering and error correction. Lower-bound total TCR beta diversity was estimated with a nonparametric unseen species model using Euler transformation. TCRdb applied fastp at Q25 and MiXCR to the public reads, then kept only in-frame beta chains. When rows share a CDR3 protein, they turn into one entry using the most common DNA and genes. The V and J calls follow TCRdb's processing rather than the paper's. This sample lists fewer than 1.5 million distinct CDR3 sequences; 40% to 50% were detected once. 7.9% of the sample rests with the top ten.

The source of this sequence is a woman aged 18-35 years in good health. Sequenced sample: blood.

This receptor carries the CDR3 CSARSGGLAGDHSYEQYF. The DNA sequence is as follows: TGCAGTGCCCGATCGGGGGGACTAGCGGGAGACCACTCCTACGAGCAGTACTTC. In this chain, TRBV20-1 is recombined with TRBJ2-7; 14 bases in the junction line up with TRBD2. The germline V and J ends show losses of 6 bases and 0 bases respectively, and no gene match explains 13 bases of the junction. Including the terminal cysteine and phenylalanine, the CDR3 comprises 18 residues. The DNA shown is the 54-base CDR3, in frame from base 1. The germline V gene (reference sequence) provides CDR1 DFQATT and CDR2 SNEGSKA.